The source of this T cell receptor beta chain is a study of blood T cell repertoires in COVID-19. In the study overall: Samples taken during acute and convalescent COVID-19 were collected in the United States, Italy and Spain.

Participants' own reports of clinical history determined their cohort assignment. V lost 0 bases, J lost 2 bases, and 9 bases lay in between. This CDR3 is 14 amino acids long. The germline V gene has CDR1 SGDLS and CDR2 YYNGEE. Repertoires were generated with immunoSEQ multiplex PCR, while TCRdb's copy carries only in-frame clones and drops some. Of a few hundred thousand clones in the sample, around 83% were seen once. Only one count was recorded for this clone. The sequence came from a woman between 50 and 59 years old who had recovered from COVID-19. Sample: PBMCs or T cells enriched from blood (not recorded which). V usage is TRBV9 and J usage is TRBJ2-7; D is uncertain. The DNA for the CDR3 is TGTGCCAGCAGCGTAGGGCCAGAAACCTACGAGCAGTACTTC. Translating it yields CASSVGPETYEQYF.